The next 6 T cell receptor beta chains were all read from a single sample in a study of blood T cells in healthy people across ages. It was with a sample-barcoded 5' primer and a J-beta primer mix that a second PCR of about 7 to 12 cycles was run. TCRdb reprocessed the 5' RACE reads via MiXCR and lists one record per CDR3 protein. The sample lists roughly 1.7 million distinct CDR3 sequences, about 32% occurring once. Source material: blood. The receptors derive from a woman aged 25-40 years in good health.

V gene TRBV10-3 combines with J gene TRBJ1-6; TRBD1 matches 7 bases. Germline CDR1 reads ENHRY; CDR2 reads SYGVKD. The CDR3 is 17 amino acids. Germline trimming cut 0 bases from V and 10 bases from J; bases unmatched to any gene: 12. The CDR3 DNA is TGTGCCATCAGTGAGTCTATGAGGTGGACAGGTTCATCACCCCTCCACTTT. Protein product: CAISESMRWTGSSPLHF.

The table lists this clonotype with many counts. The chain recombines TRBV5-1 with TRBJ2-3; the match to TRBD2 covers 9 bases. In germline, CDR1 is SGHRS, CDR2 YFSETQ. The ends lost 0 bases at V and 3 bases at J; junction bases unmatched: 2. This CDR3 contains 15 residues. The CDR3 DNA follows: TGCGCCAGCAGCTTGGATAGCGGGAGTACAGATACGCAGTATTTT. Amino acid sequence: CASSLDSGSTDTQYF.

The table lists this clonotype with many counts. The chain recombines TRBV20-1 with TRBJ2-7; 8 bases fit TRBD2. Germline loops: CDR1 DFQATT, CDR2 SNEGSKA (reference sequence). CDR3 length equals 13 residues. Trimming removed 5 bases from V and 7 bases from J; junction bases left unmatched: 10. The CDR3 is CSADSGTQGEQYF. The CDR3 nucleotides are TGCAGTGCTGATAGCGGGACCCAGGGGGAGCAGTACTTC.

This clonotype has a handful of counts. Written as DNA, the CDR3 is TGTGCCAGCAGCAGGGGACTAGCGAAAGAGCAGTACTTC. Translating it yields CASSRGLAKEQYF. The rearrangement joins TRBV3-1 to TRBJ2-7; 10 nucleotides align to TRBD2. The V gene end was trimmed by 5 bases and the J gene end by 7 bases; junction bases not matched to a gene: 5. The CDR3 totals 13 residues. The V gene's germline CDR1 is LGHDT and CDR2 YNNKEL (reference sequence).

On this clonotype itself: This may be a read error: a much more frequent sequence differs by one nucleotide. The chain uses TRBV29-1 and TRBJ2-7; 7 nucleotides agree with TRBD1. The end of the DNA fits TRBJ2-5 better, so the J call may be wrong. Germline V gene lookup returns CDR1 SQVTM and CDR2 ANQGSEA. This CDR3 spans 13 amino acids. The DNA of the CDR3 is TGCAGCGTTGCTGGGACAGAACAAGAGACCCAGTACTTC. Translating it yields CSVAGTEQETQYF.

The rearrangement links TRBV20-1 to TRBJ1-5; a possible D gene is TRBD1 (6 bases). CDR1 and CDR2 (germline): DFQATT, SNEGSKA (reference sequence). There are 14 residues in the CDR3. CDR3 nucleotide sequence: TGCAGGGGGGCAGGGGCCAATAACAATCAGCCCCAGCATTTT. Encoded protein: CRGAGANNNQPQHF.